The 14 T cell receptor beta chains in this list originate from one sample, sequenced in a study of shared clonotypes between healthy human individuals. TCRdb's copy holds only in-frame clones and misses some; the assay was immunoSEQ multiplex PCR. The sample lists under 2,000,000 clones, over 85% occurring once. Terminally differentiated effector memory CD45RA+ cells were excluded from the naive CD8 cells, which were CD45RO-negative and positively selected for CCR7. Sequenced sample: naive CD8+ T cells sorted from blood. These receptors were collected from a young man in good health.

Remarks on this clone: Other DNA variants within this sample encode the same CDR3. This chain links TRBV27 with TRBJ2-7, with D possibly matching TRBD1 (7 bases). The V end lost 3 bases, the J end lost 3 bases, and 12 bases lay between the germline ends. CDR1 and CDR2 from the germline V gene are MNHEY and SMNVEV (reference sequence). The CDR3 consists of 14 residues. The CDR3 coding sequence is TGTGCCAGCAGTTTGTCAGGGGGACTCTACGAGCAGTACTTC. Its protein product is CASSLSGGLYEQYF.

In nucleotides, the CDR3 is TGCGCCAGCACCATAAGGCACCCACACCCCGGGGAGCTGTTTTTT. The encoded protein is CASTIRHPHPGELFF. This chain uses TRBV4-1 with TRBJ2-2; D call uncertain. Per the germline V gene, CDR1 is MGHRA and CDR2 is YSYEKL. The CDR3 is made up of 15 amino acids. Trimming stripped 7 bases from V and 6 bases from J, with 18 bases between.

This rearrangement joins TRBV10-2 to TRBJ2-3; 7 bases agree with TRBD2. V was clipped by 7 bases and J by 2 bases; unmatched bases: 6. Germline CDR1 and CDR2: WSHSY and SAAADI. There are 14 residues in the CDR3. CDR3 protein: CASKGLGLTDTQYF. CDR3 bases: TGCGCCAGCAAAGGACTAGGGCTCACAGATACGCAGTATTTT.

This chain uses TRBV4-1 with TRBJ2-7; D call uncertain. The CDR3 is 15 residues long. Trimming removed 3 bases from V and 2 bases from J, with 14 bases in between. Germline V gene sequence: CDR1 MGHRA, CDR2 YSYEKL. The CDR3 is CASSHSGRPPYEQYF. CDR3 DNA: TGCGCCAGCAGCCATAGTGGGCGCCCTCCCTACGAGCAGTACTTC.

CDR3 in DNA: TGCGCCAGCAGCCAAGAAAGATGGCTAGCGGGAGGAGGGCAAGAGACCCAGTACTTC. Amino acids: CASSQERWLAGGGQETQYF. This chain uses TRBV4-3 with TRBJ2-5; TRBD2 aligns across 11 bases. Germline trimming cut 0 bases from V and 2 bases from J; bases unmatched to any gene: 11. This CDR3 spans 19 amino acids. Germline CDR1 reads LGHNA; CDR2 reads YSLEER.

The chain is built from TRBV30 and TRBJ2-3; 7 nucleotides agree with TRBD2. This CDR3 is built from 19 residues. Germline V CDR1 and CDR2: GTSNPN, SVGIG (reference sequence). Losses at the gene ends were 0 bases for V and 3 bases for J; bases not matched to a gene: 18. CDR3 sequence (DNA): TGTGCCTGGAGTGTACCCCAGCTAGCTTCGGGAGGATCGACAGATACGCAGTATTTT. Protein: CAWSVPQLASGGSTDTQYF.

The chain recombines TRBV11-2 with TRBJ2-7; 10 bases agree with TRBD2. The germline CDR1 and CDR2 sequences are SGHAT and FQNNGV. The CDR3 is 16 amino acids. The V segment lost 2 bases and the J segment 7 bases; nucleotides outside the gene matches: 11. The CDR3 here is CASSLSSGRPSWEQYF. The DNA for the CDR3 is TGTGCCAGCAGCTTAAGTAGCGGGAGGCCTTCGTGGGAGCAGTACTTC.

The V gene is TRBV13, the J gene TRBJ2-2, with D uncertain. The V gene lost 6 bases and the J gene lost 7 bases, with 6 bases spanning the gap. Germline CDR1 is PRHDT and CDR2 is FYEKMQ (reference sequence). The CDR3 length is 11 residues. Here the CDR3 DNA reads TGTGCCAGCAGGGGAAGCGGGGAGCTGTTTTTT. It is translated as CASRGSGELFF.

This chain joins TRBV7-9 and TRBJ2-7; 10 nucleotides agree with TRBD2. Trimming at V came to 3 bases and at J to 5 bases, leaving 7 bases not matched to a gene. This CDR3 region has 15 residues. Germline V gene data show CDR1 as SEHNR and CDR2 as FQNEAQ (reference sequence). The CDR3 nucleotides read TGTGCCAGCAGCTTCTCAGCGGGAGGGCCCCACGAGCAGTACTTC. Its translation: CASSFSAGGPHEQYF. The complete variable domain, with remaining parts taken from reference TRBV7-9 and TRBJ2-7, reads DTGVSQNPRHKITKRGQNVTFRCDPISEHNRLYWYRQTLGQGPEFLTYFQNEAQLEKSRLLSDRFSAERPKGSFSTLEIQRTEQGDSAMYLCASSFSAGGPHEQYFGPGTRLTVT.

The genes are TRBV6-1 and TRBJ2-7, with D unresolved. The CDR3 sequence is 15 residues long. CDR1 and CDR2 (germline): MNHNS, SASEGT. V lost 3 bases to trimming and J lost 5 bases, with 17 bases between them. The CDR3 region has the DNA TGTGCCAGCAGTGATGGGTCAGTTTTGAGACACGAGCAGTACTTC. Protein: CASSDGSVLRHEQYF.

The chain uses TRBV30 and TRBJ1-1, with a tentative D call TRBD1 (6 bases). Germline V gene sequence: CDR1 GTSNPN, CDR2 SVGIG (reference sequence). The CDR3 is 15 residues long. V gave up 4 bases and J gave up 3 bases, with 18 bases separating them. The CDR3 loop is CAWKDLTTGHTEAFF. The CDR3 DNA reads TGTGCCTGGAAAGACCTAACAACAGGGCACACTGAAGCTTTCTTT.

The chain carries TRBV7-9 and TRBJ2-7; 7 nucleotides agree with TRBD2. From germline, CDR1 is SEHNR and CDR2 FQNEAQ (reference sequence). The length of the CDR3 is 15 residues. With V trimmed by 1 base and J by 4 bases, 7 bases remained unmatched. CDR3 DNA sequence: TGTGCCAGCAGCTTAGGTTGGGCTAGCGGATACGAGCAGTACTTC. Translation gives CASSLGWASGYEQYF.

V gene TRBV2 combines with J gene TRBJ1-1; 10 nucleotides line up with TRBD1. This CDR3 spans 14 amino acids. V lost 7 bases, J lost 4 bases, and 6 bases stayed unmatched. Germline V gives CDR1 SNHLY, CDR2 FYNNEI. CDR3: CASTGDRGTTEAFF. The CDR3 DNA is TGTGCCAGCACTGGGGACAGGGGAACCACTGAAGCTTTCTTT.

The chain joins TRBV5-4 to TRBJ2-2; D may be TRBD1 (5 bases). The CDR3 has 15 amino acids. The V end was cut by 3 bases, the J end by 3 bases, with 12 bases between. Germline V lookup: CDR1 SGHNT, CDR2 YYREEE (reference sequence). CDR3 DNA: TGTGCCAGCAGCTCGACAGACTCTTACACCGGGGAGCTGTTTTTT. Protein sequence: CASSSTDSYTGELFF. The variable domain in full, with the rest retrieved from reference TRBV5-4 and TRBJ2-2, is ETGVTQSPTHLIKTRGQQVTLRCSSQSGHNTVSWYQQALGQGPQFIFQYYREEENGRGNFPPRFSGLQFPNYSSELNVNALELDDSALYLCASSSTDSYTGELFFGEGSRLTVL.